The text below deals with one T cell receptor (beta chain). In the authors' workflow: Quantification of nucleated cells was approximated via reference gene primer amplification. TCRdb keeps only in-frame clones here, not all; method: immunoSEQ multiplex PCR. V and J calls and clone size are as listed in that table; D and trimming were resolved from the DNA. The table has 56,000 or so clones, more than 75% seen once. This specimen belongs to a study of blood T cell repertoires in COVID-19. Turning to the study itself: Donors in the United States, Italy and Spain gave samples during acute or convalescent COVID-19. Sample material is recorded as cDNA or gDNA derived from T cells, B-cell-depleted T cells, or PBMCs.

This CDR3 contains 15 residues. V was clipped by 2 bases and J by 2 bases; unmatched bases: 2. CDR1 and CDR2 from the germline V gene are MDHEN and SYDVKM. Sequencing used peripheral blood. The chain combines TRBV28 with TRBJ2-2; 7 bases map to TRBD2. The origin of this receptor is a man in his fifties with acute or convalescent COVID-19. CDR3 bases: TGTGCCAGCAGTTTAGGGGGGGGTAACACCGGGGAGCTGTTTTTT. Translating it yields CASSLGGGNTGELFF.